These 4 T cell receptor beta chains came from one sample sequenced in a study of blood T cell repertoires in COVID-19. Method: immunoSEQ multiplex PCR; TCRdb's copy keeps in-frame clones and lacks some. The sample lists over 250,000 clones, approximately 83% seen once, with approximately 9.9% in the top ten. Material: peripheral blood. The receptors come from a woman aged 65 to 85 with acute or convalescent COVID-19.

The chain combines TRBV3-1 (or the pseudogene TRBV3-2) with TRBJ2-5, with 7 bases matching TRBD1. V lost 4 bases, J lost 5 bases, and 4 bases stayed unmatched. The CDR3 totals 13 residues. Germline V gene sequence: CDR1 LGHDT, CDR2 YNNKEL (reference sequence). The CDR3 region has the DNA TGTGCCAGCAGCCGGACAGGTTCCGAGACCCAGTACTTC. Translation gives CASSRTGSETQYF.

The J gene is TRBJ1-1, the V gene TRBV18; no definite D call. This CDR3 has 13 amino acids. Germline CDR1 KGHSH, CDR2 LQKENI. Trimming removed 6 bases at V and 3 bases at J, with 11 bases between. As DNA, the CDR3 is TGTGCCAGCTCGACACCCATAGACACTGAAGCTTTCTTT. Amino acids: CASSTPIDTEAFF.

This clone was observed a few times. This chain uses TRBV3-1 (or the pseudogene TRBV3-2) with TRBJ1-2; 9 nucleotides line up with TRBD1. With V trimmed by 2 bases and J by 8 bases, 6 bases remained unmatched. CDR3 length: 14 residues. Germline-derived CDR1 and CDR2 are LGHDT and YNNKEL (reference sequence). Written as DNA, the CDR3 is TGTGCCAGCAGCCAACCTGGGACAGGGTACGGCTACACCTTC. Protein product: CASSQPGTGYGYTF.

The rearrangement joins TRBV2 to TRBJ2-5; 12 bases fit TRBD1. CDR3 length equals 15 residues. The J segment lost 5 bases and the V segment lost 8 bases, leaving 9 bases of the junction unmatched. The germline CDR1 and CDR2 sequences are SNHLY and FYNNEI. CDR3 sequence reads: CASGGTGGAGETQYF. The CDR3 coding sequence is TGTGCCAGCGGGGGGACAGGGGGCGCCGGGGAGACCCAGTACTTC.